The next 24 T cell receptor beta chains were all read from a single sample in a study of technical replicates of blood from four donors. Measured with immunoSEQ multiplex PCR; TCRdb has only the in-frame clones, and not every one. This sample has approximately 82,000 clones, with over 95% found just once. What was sequenced was T cells isolated from PBMCs. These TCRs come from a human donor in good health.

The chain links TRBV19 to TRBJ1-1; D is possibly TRBD1 (6 bases). The V gene's germline CDR1 is LNHDA and CDR2 SQIVND (reference sequence). This CDR3 is built from 14 residues. V lost 5 bases, J lost 7 bases, and 17 bases lay in between. Here the CDR3 reads CASSPRQARGEAFF. Written as DNA, the CDR3 is TGTGCCAGTAGTCCCCGACAGGCCAGAGGTGAAGCTTTCTTT.

This clone has more than one count but fewer than ten. The chain uses TRBV9 and TRBJ1-2, with 7 bases aligning to TRBD1. CDR3 length: 13 residues. CDR1 and CDR2 from the germline V gene are SGDLS and YYNGEE. Trimming removed 0 bases from V and 8 bases from J; junction bases left unmatched: 4. The CDR3 loop reads CASSVVTGEGYTF. The CDR3 nucleotides are TGTGCCAGCAGCGTAGTTACAGGGGAAGGCTACACCTTC.

The chain joins TRBV28 to TRBJ2-7; 9 nucleotides agree with TRBD2. CDR1 and CDR2 (germline): MDHEN, SYDVKM. The CDR3 is made up of 16 amino acids. The V gene end was trimmed by 8 bases and the J gene end by 2 bases; junction bases not matched to a gene: 13. CDR3 bases: TGTGCCAGCCTTAGTAGGCTAGCGGGATTCACCTACGAGCAGTACTTC. Amino acid sequence: CASLSRLAGFTYEQYF.

This clone was recorded only once. The chain has TRBV19 and TRBJ2-5; possibly TRBD2 for D (6 bases). The V end lost 5 bases, the J end lost 0 bases, and 10 bases lay between the germline ends. The germline V gene has CDR1 LNHDA and CDR2 SQIVND (reference sequence). This CDR3 contains 14 residues. The CDR3 loop is CASSVRDYQETQYF. In DNA, the CDR3 is TGTGCCAGTAGTGTTCGGGACTACCAAGAGACCCAGTACTTC.

This chain links TRBV25-1 with TRBJ2-2; no definite D call. Germline CDR1 and CDR2: MGHDK and SYGVNS. V dropped 0 bases and J dropped 5 bases, with 7 bases sitting between them. The CDR3 runs 14 residues. CDR3 protein: CASSEYAETGELFF. CDR3 nucleotide sequence: TGTGCCAGCAGTGAATACGCGGAGACCGGGGAGCTGTTTTTT.

This chain connects TRBV5-1 to TRBJ2-5, with D possibly matching TRBD1 (5 bases). V lost 2 bases and J 6 bases, leaving 14 bases between the germline ends. The CDR3 runs 14 residues. Germline loops: CDR1 SGHRS, CDR2 YFSETQ. CDR3 protein: CASSLKGNEKTQYF. DNA for the CDR3: TGCGCCAGCAGCTTAAAGGGGAATGAAAAGACCCAGTACTTC.

The chain employs TRBV15 and TRBJ1-5; 8 bases map to TRBD1. The CDR3 extends over 16 amino acids. Germline V gene data show CDR1 as LNHNV and CDR2 as YYDKDF (reference sequence). After removal of 5 bases from V and 3 bases from J, the junction contained 9 bases not matched to a gene. The chain's CDR3 is CATSYRQGSPNQPQHF. In nucleotides, the CDR3 is TGTGCCACCAGCTACAGACAGGGGAGTCCCAATCAGCCCCAGCATTTT.

The V and J genes are TRBV7-9 and TRBJ1-4, with a possible D match to TRBD1 (6 bases). Germline lookup yields CDR1 SEHNR and CDR2 FQNEAQ (reference sequence). CDR3 length: 14 residues. V dropped 1 base and J dropped 8 bases, with 11 bases sitting between them. CDR3 sequence reads: CASSLEGEWEKLFF. The CDR3 bases are TGTGCCAGCAGCTTAGAGGGGGAGTGGGAAAAACTGTTTTTT.

V gene TRBV7-3 combines with J gene TRBJ2-7; a weak D match, TRBD1 (6 bases). Germline-derived CDR1 and CDR2 are SGHTA and FQGTGA. Trimming removed 5 bases from V and 4 bases from J, with 21 bases in between. The CDR3 contains 16 residues. The CDR3 nucleotides are TGTGCCAGCAGCAAATCTTCCTTACAGGGAAGGTACGAGCAGTACTTC. Protein: CASSKSSLQGRYEQYF.

The J gene is TRBJ1-4, the V gene TRBV30; possible D gene TRBD1, 5 bases. The CDR3 has 13 residues. Germline loops: CDR1 GTSNPN, CDR2 SVGIG (reference sequence). The ends were cut back, 5 bases at V and 10 bases at J, with 17 bases in the middle. This chain's CDR3 is CAWALVRRGKLFF. CDR3 nucleotides: TGTGCCTGGGCCCTAGTTCGAAGGGGAAAACTGTTTTTT. Together with reference TRBV30 and TRBJ1-4, the CDR3 gives the full variable domain: SQTIHQWPATLVQPVGSPLSLECTVEGTSNPNLYWYRQAAGRGLQLLFYSVGIGQISSEVPQNLSASRPQDRQFILSSKKLLLSDSGFYLCAWALVRRGKLFFGSGTQLSVL.

The chain uses TRBV10-1 and TRBJ2-1; D perhaps matches TRBD2 (5 bases). This CDR3 contains 12 residues. Germline-derived CDR1 and CDR2 are WNHNN and SYGVQD (reference sequence). V was trimmed by 5 bases and J by 7 bases, leaving 9 bases between them. The chain's CDR3 is CASSRTGNEQFF. CDR3 bases: TGCGCCAGCAGTCGGACTGGAAATGAGCAGTTCTTC.

This clone came up once. V and J are TRBV4-3 and TRBJ1-1; D is uncertain. Germline-derived CDR1 and CDR2 are LGHNA and YSLEER. The V gene lost 0 bases and the J gene lost 6 bases, with 14 bases spanning the gap. This CDR3 contains 15 residues. The CDR3 bases are TGCGCCAGCAGCCAAGATACGGGGTCGTCCGCTGAAGCTTTCTTT. It yields the protein CASSQDTGSSAEAFF.

This rearrangement joins TRBV7-2 to TRBJ2-7, with 7 bases aligning to TRBD2. V dropped 1 base and J dropped 7; count of bases not matched to a gene: 7. CDR3 size: 14 residues. Germline V gene data show CDR1 as SGHTA and CDR2 as FQGNSA. CDR3 region: CASSLVFGGREQYF. CDR3 in DNA: TGTGCCAGCAGCTTAGTTTTCGGGGGGAGGGAGCAGTACTTC.

This chain uses TRBV5-1 with TRBJ2-5, with TRBD1 matching over 7 bases. V lost 4 bases, J lost 2 bases, and 14 bases stayed unmatched. This CDR3 spans 17 amino acids. Per germline, CDR1 SGHRS and CDR2 YFSETQ. The chain's CDR3 is CASSLDMGQIPQETQYF. CDR3 in DNA: TGCGCCAGCAGCCTAGATATGGGACAGATCCCACAAGAGACCCAGTACTTC. Drawing the rest from reference TRBV5-1 and TRBJ2-5, the complete variable domain is KAGVTQTPRYLIKTRGQQVTLSCSPISGHRSVSWYQQTPGQGLQFLFEYFSETQRNKGNFPGRFSGRQFSNSRSEMNVSTLELGDSALYLCASSLDMGQIPQETQYFGPGTRLLVL.

The chain joins TRBV14 to TRBJ1-1; D uncertain. The CDR3 is 15 residues long. Germline V lookup: CDR1 SGHDN, CDR2 FVKESK. V was shortened by 0 bases and J by 3 bases, with 11 bases between the two germline ends. The CDR3 coding sequence is TGTGCCAGCAGCCAAGACGGCAGGAGGGACACTGAAGCTTTCTTT. Amino acids: CASSQDGRRDTEAFF.

The V gene is TRBV28, the J gene TRBJ2-7; D gene uncertain. From germline, CDR1 is MDHEN and CDR2 SYDVKM. Trimming removed 2 bases at V and 0 bases at J, with 14 bases between. The CDR3 length is 16 residues. DNA for the CDR3: TGTGCCAGCAGTTTAAGAACGTTGGCCCTCTCCTACGAGCAGTACTTC. As protein: CASSLRTLALSYEQYF.

The V gene is TRBV6-5, the J gene TRBJ1-1; D remains ambiguous. The CDR3 totals 10 residues. CDR1 is MNHEY, CDR2 SVGAGI, per germline. V was shortened by 9 bases and J by 4 bases, with 6 bases between the two germline ends. In DNA, the CDR3 is TGTGCCAGTTTGGCCACTGAAGCTTTCTTT. The encoded protein is CASLATEAFF.

The count of this clone is one. The chain joins TRBV6-1 to TRBJ2-7, with D possibly TRBD2 on 6 matching bases. CDR1 and CDR2 from the germline V gene are MNHNS and SASEGT. V gave up 3 bases and J gave up 3 bases, with 18 bases separating them. The CDR3 consists of 16 residues. In DNA, the CDR3 is TGTGCCAGCAGTGACGGGGGACTCAGAGGGTACTACGAGCAGTACTTC. It codes for CASSDGGLRGYYEQYF.

The chain couples TRBV5-4 to TRBJ2-1, with 8 bases that match TRBD2. V gave up 2 bases and J gave up 0 bases; unmatched junction bases: 1. This CDR3 is 15 amino acids long. CDR1 SGHNT and CDR2 YYREEE come from the germline V gene (reference sequence). CDR3 region: CASSLGLASYNEQFF. DNA of the CDR3: TGTGCCAGCAGCTTAGGACTAGCCTCCTACAATGAGCAGTTCTTC.

J is TRBJ2-1 and V is TRBV5-6; D is possibly TRBD2 (5 bases). Germline V gives CDR1 SGHDT, CDR2 YYEEEE. V was clipped by 0 bases and J by 4 bases, with 11 bases between them. There are 15 residues in the CDR3. The DNA of the CDR3 is TGTGCCAGCAGCTTGGACCTAGCAGGATACAATGAGCAGTTCTTC. The encoded protein is CASSLDLAGYNEQFF. The full variable domain, completed using reference TRBV5-6 and TRBJ2-1, is DAGVTQSPTHLIKTRGQQVTLRCSPKSGHDTVSWYQQALGQGPQFIFQYYEEEERQRGNFPDRFSGHQFPNYSSELNVNALLLGDSALYLCASSLDLAGYNEQFFGPGTRLTVL.

The rearrangement uses TRBV9 and TRBJ1-4; D is perhaps TRBD1 (5 bases). CDR1 SGDLS and CDR2 YYNGEE come from the germline V gene. This CDR3 spans 14 amino acids. The V gene lost 4 bases and the J gene lost 3 bases, with 10 bases spanning the gap. CDR3 coding DNA: TGTGCCAGCAGCCCCGGGGGGGCTAATGAAAAACTGTTTTTT. Translating it yields CASSPGGANEKLFF. Full variable domain (remainder filled in from reference TRBV9 and TRBJ1-4): DSGVTQTPKHLITATGQRVTLRCSPRSGDLSVYWYQQSLDQGLQFLIQYYNGEERAKGNILERFSAQQFPDLHSELNLSSLELGDSALYFCASSPGGANEKLFFGSGTQLSVL.

The gene calls are TRBV4-1 and TRBJ2-3, with TRBD2 matching 7 bases. Germline CDR1 is MGHRA and CDR2 is YSYEKL. This CDR3 is 15 amino acids long. The ends lost 1 base at V and 3 bases at J; junction bases unmatched: 4. The CDR3 sequence is CASSQVDGRTDTQYF. The CDR3 nucleotides are TGCGCCAGCAGCCAAGTAGACGGGAGGACAGATACGCAGTATTTT.

V gene TRBV6-5 combines with J gene TRBJ1-1; D gene uncertain. Germline-derived CDR1 and CDR2 are MNHEY and SVGAGI. With 6 bases removed from V and 7 bases from J, the gap between germline ends came to 9 bases. This CDR3 has 11 amino acids. The CDR3 region has the DNA TGTGCCAGCAGGGAGAAGCTTGAAGCTTTCTTT. This gives the protein CASREKLEAFF.

This chain connects TRBV7-9 to TRBJ2-5, with TRBD2 identical over 10 bases. Germline loops: CDR1 SEHNR, CDR2 FQNEAQ (reference sequence). Trimming at V came to 6 bases and at J to 0 bases, leaving 7 bases not matched to a gene. The CDR3 contains 16 residues. The CDR3 protein is CASSSGLAAYQETQYF. The DNA of the CDR3 is TGTGCCAGCAGTTCTGGACTAGCGGCGTACCAAGAGACCCAGTACTTC.